This T cell receptor beta chain originates from a study of shared clonotypes between healthy human individuals. Study-level background: The plates for each donor numbered three CD4 naive, three CD4 memory, two CD8 naive and one CD8 memory.

Trimming took 0 bases from V and 4 from J; bases not matched to a gene: 5. CDR3 length: 16 residues. In germline, CDR1 is MGHRA, CDR2 YSYEKL. Sequencing used immunoSEQ multiplex PCR; TCRdb keeps in-frame clones, though not all of them. The profile shows some 1.1 million clones, around 77% of them singletons. Comments on this clone: No antigen is known for it.

The study's findings and limits: The expectation was that sequencing depth would affect clonotype sharing among donors. The study generally estimated greater richness for naive than memory subsets.

The chain has TRBV4-1 and TRBJ2-1; the match to TRBD2 covers 8 bases. The sample was memory CD4+ T cells from PBMCs. Indicated subset: CD45RA-negative fraction. This TCR was sampled from a man younger than 35 in good health. Some clones in this sample may be carry-over from other donors' samples. In nucleotides, the CDR3 is TGCGCCAGCAGCCAAGATCCCACTAGCGGTTACAATGAGCAGTTCTTC. Translation: CASSQDPTSGYNEQFF.